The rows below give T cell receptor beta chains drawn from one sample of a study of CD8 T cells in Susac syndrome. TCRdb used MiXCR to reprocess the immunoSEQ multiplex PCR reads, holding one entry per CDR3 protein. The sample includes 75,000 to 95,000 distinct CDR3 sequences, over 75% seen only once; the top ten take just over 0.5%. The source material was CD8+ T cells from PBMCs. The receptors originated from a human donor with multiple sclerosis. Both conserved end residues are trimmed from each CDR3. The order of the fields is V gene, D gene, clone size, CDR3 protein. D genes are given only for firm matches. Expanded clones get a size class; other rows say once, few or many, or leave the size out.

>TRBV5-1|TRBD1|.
ASSATDRGDYGYT
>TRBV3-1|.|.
ASSQDGGGPSYEQY
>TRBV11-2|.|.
ASSFSASEAF
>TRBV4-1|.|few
ASSQGHVPRWEAF
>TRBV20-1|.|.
SAKYLGHVQETQY
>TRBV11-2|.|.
ASSLDGFSYEQY
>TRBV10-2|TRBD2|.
ASRSGSGDTQY
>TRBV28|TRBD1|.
ASSLRQGPYNSPLH
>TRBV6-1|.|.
ASSEANRGTDTQY
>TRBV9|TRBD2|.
ASSPSGLAMYEQY
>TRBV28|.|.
ASSLSAQIFRSDTQY
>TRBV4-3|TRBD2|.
ASSQDKSGRAFYEQY
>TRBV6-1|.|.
ASSDGWGRYEQY
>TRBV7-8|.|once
ASSRTLPGEQF
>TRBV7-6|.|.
ASSLRPRGTGELF
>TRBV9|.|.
AGSVGDSNYGYT
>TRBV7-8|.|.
ASSFPGTLTGANVLT
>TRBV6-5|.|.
ASSRSPDTQY
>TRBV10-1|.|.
ASSPTDRTEAF
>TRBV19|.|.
ASSFGGHQFNQPQH
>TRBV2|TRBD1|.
ASSGQGGYGYT
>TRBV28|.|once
ASSLYAGIYGYT
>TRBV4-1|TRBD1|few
ASSQGDRESYGYT
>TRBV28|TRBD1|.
ASSSPTGVRETQY
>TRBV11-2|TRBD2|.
ASSSVTSGIYNEQF
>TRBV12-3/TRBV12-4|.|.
ASSLTAAYQPQH
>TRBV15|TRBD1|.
ATSGRRGSSYEQY
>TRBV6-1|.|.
ASSEDWGGNTEAF